The clone carrying this T cell receptor beta chain has a single count. Its specificity is unknown. The entry originates in a study of T cell responses to AZD1222 COVID-19 vaccine. Looking at the study overall: Second-dose schedules of about 4 or about 12 weeks were combined. Findings of the study overall: Spike-specific TCR breadth and depth were elevated following two AZD1222 doses. Reportedly, nearly half the spike-specific TCRs target unmutated variant regions. CD4 TCRs linked to vaccination spanned spike, dominating at 160-218 and 743-854.

Germline V gene sequence: CDR1 SNHLY, CDR2 FYNNEI. The CDR3 runs 13 residues. Deletions cut 10 bases from V and 5 bases from J, with 17 bases between. The data were produced by immunoSEQ multiplex PCR, yet TCRdb's version contains in-frame clones alone and is incomplete. Among over 120,000 clones listed, roughly 92% were seen once. The V and J genes are TRBV2 and TRBJ1-2; no firm D call. Here the sequenced sample was peripheral blood, taken on day 0 of AZD1222 vaccination. The TCR sequence derives from an adult in good health. The CDR3 region is CATAPGPWYGYTF. The DNA of the CDR3 is TGTGCCACCGCCCCGGGTCCTTGGTATGGCTACACCTTC.